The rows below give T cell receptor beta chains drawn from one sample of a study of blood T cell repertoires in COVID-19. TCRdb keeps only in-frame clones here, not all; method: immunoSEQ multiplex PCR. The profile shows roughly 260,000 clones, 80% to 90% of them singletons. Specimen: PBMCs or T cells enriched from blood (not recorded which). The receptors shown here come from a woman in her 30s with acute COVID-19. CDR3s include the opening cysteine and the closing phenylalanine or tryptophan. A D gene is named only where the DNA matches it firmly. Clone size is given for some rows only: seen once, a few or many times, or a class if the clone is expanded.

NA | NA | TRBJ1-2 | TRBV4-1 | TGCGCCAGCAGCCAAGATCTGGGCAGGGGATGGGGATTTAACTATGGCTACACCTTC | CASSQDLGRGWGFNYGYTF
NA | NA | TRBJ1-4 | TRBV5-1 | TGCGCCAGCAGCTGGGGGGACGGGAGTAATGAAAAACTGTTTTTT | CASSWGDGSNEKLFF
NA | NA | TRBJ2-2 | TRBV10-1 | TGCGCCAGCAGTGAGGCGGGATCTAACACCGGGGAGCTGTTTTTT | CASSEAGSNTGELFF
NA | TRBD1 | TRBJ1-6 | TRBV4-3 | TGCGCCAGCAGCCAATTTTCCGGGACAGGGGATTCACCCCTCCACTTT | CASSQFSGTGDSPLHF
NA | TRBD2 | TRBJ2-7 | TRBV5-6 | TGTGCCAGCTGTTTAGGTGATTGGACTAGCGGGGTTAGCGAGCAGTACTTC | CASCLGDWTSGVSEQYF
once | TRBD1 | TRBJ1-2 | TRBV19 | TGTGCCAGTAAGGGACAGGAAAGCGATGGCTACACCTTC | CASKGQESDGYTF
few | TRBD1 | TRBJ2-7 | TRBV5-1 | TGCGCCAGCAGCCCTCGACAGGGGGGTTTCCACGAGCAGTACTTC | CASSPRQGGFHEQYF
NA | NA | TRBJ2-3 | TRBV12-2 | TGTGCAAGTCGCGCCGTTGAGAGATTAGCGGGGGATAAAGATACGCAGTATTTT | CASRAVERLAGDKDTQYF
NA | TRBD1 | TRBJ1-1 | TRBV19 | TGTGCCAGTAGTAAGAGGGGACAGGGGTTTGGGGACACTGAAGCTTTCTTT | CASSKRGQGFGDTEAFF
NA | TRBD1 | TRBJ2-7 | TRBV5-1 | TGCGCCAGCAGCTCCTTACCCGGGACAGGGTACGACGAGCAGTACTTC | CASSSLPGTGYDEQYF
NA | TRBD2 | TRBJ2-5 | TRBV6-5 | TGTGCCTCCCAAAGCGGGGGGAGCGAGACCCAGTACTTC | CASQSGGSETQYF
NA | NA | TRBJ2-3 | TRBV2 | TGTGCCAGCACCAGGTATCTGAGCACAGATACGCAGTATTTT | CASTRYLSTDTQYF
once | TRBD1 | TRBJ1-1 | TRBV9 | TGTGCCAGCAGCGTAGGAGGACAGGGGGAAGCTTTCTTT | CASSVGGQGEAFF
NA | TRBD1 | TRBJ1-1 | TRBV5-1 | TGCGCCAGCAGCTCCGCGTGGCAGGGGGCTATGAACACTGAAGCTTTCTTT | CASSSAWQGAMNTEAFF
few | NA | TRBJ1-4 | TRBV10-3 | TGTGCCATCAGTGAGTCGAGGGTAGAGGACGAAAAACTGTTTTTT | CAISESRVEDEKLFF
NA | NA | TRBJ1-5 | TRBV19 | TGTGCCAGTAGTACGTCCCGGGTTGGCAATCAGCCCCAGCATTTT | CASSTSRVGNQPQHF
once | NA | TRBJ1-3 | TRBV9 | TGTGCCAGCAGCGTAGATGGCACCTCACCAGGAGGAAACACCATATATTTT | CASSVDGTSPGGNTIYF
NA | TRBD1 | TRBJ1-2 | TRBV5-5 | TGTGCCAGCAGCCACCGAAGGACAGGGGGCTCAAGGCCCTATGGCTACACCTTC | CASSHRRTGGSRPYGYTF
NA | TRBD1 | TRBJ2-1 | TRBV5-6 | TGTGCCAGCAGCTTGGTTCGGGAACAGGGGTGGAATGAGCAGTTCTTC | CASSLVREQGWNEQFF
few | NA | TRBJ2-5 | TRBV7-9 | TGTGCCAGCAGCACAGGACAGCAAGAGACCCAGTACTTC | CASSTGQQETQYF
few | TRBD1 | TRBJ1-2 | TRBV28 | TGTGCCAGCAGTTTGGGGGGACAGGGGGCCTACTATGGCTACACCTTC | CASSLGGQGAYYGYTF
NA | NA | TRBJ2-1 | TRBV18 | TGTGCCAGCTCCCTCCAGGACTCAAAACGGTACAATGAGCAGTTCTTC | CASSLQDSKRYNEQFF
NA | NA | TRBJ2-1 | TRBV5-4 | TGTGCCAGCAGCTTGGCCTGGGGGGGCAGCTCCTACAATGAGCAGTTCTTC | CASSLAWGGSSYNEQFF
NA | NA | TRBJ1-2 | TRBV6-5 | TGTGCCAGCAGTTACTCGACGTTGGCGAGGGATGGCTACACCTTC | CASSYSTLARDGYTF
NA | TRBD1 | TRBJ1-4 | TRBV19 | TGTGCCAGTAGTAGACAGGGGGCTCTCGAGGAAAAACTGTTTTTT | CASSRQGALEEKLFF
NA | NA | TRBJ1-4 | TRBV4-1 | TGCGCCAGCAGCCCCCCCGGGTTAATTCGGAAACTGTTTTTT | CASSPPGLIRKLFF
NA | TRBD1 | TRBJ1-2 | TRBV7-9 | TGTGCCAGCAGCTTGGCCGGACAGGCCCCTAACTATGGCTACACCTTC | CASSLAGQAPNYGYTF
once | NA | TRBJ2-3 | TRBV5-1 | TGCGCCAGCAGCGTGTCAGAAGCAGATACGCAGTATTTT | CASSVSEADTQYF
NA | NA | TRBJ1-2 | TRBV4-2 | TGTGCCAGCAACGCTGACAGGAATAACTATGGCTACACCTTC | CASNADRNNYGYTF
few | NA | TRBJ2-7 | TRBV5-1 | TGCGCCAGCAGCGGCGGACACGACAGAGGGGGCGAGCAGTACTTC | CASSGGHDRGGEQYF
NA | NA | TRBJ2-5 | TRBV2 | TGTGCCAGCAGTGGGCAGGGGCGGGAGACCCAGTACTTC | CASSGQGRETQYF
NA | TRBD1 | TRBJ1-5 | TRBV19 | TGTGCCAGTAGTATGAGGTCGGGACAGGGGTATCAGCCCCAGCATTTT | CASSMRSGQGYQPQHF
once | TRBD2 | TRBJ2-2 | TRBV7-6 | TGTGCCAGCAGCTCGTTCCTAGCGGGGAACACCGGGGAGCTGTTTTTT | CASSSFLAGNTGELFF
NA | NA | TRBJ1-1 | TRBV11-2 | TGTGCCAGCAGCTTAAGTGGCTTGAACACTGAAGCTTTCTTT | CASSLSGLNTEAFF
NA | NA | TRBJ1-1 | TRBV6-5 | TGTGCCAGCAACAAACTACAGGGCATGAACACTGAAGCTTTCTTT | CASNKLQGMNTEAFF
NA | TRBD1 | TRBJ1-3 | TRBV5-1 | TGCGCCAGCAGCATACAGGGGGGGACTGGAAACACCATATATTTT | CASSIQGGTGNTIYF
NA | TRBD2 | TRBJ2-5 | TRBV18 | TGTGCCAGCTCTCTCGGACTAGCGAACCAAGAGACCCAGTACTTC | CASSLGLANQETQYF
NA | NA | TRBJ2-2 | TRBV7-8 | TGTGCCAGCAGCTTTTTATTTGAACAGAAGGCCGGGGAGCTGTTTTTT | CASSFLFEQKAGELFF
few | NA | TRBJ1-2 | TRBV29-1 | TGCAGGGCGACCGGGGGGTATGGCTACACCTTC | CRATGGYGYTF
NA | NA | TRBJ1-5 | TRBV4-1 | TGCGCCAGCAGCCAAGATAAGTCGTCGGGGCAGCCCCAGCATTTT | CASSQDKSSGQPQHF
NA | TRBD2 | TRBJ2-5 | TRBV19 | TGTGCCAGTTCACTAGCGGGGTCTGAGACCCAGTACTTC | CASSLAGSETQYF